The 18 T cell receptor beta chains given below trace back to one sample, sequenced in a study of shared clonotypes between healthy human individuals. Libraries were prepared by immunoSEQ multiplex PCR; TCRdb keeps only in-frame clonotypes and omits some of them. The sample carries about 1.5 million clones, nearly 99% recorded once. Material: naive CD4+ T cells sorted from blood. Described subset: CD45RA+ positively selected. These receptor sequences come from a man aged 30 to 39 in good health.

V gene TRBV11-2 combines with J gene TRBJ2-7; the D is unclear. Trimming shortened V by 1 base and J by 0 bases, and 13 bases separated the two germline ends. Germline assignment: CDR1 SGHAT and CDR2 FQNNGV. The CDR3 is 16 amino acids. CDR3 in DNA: TGTGCCAGCAGCTTAGTGGGCGGCACCAGCTCCTACGAGCAGTACTTC. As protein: CASSLVGGTSSYEQYF.

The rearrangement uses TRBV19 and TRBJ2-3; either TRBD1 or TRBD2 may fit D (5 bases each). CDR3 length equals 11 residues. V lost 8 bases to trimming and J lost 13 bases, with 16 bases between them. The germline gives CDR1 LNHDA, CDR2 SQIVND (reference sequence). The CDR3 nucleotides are TGTGCCAGTCCTACGGGGACGGTAGAGTATTTT. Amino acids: CASPTGTVEYF.

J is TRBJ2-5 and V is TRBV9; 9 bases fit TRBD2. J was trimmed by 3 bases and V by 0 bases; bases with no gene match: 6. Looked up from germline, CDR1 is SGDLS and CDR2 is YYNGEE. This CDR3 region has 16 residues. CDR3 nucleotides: TGTGCCAGCAGCGTAGTTGGCGGGAGGGCGAAAGAGACCCAGTACTTC. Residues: CASSVVGGRAKETQYF.

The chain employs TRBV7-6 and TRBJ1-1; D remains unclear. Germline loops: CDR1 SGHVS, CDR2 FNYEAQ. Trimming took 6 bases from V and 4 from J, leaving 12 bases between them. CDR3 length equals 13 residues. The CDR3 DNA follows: TGTGCCAGCAGTCGGCTTGCTGCCACTGAAGCTTTCTTT. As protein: CASSRLAATEAFF.

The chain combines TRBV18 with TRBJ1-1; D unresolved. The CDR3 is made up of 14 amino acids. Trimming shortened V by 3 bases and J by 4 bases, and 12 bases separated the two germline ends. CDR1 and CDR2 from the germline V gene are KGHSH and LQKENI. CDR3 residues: CASSPPSGSTEAFF. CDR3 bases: TGTGCCAGCTCACCCCCTTCGGGGAGCACTGAAGCTTTCTTT. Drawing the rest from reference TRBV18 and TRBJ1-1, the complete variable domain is NAGVMQNPRHLVRRRGQEARLRCSPMKGHSHVYWYRQLPEEGLKFMVYLQKENIIDESGMPKERFSAEFPKEGPSILRIQQVVRGDSAAYFCASSPPSGSTEAFFGQGTRLTVV.

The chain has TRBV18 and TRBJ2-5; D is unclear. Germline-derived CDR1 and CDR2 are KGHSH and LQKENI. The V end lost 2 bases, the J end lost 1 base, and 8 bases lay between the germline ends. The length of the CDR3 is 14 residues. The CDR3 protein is CASSPKWAQETQYF. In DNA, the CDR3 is TGTGCCAGCTCACCAAAGTGGGCCCAAGAGACCCAGTACTTC.

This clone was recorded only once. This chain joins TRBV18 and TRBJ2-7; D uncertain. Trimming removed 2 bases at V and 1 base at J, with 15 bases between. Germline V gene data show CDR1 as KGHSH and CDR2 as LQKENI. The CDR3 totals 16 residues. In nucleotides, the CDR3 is TGTGCCAGCTCACCAGGTTTGCAGTCGTTATCCTACGAGCAGTACTTC. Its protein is CASSPGLQSLSYEQYF.

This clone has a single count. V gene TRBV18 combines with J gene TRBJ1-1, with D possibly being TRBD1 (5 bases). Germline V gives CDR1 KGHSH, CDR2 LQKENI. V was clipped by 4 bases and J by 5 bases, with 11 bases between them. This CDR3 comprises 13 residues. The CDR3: CASSRGVGTEAFF. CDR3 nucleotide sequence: TGTGCCAGCTCACGGGGGGTTGGGACTGAAGCTTTCTTT.

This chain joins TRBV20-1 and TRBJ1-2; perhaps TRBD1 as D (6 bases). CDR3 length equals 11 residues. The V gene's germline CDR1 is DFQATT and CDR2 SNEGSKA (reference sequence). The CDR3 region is CSAQGNYGYTF. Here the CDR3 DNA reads TGCAGCGCACAGGGCAACTATGGCTACACCTTC.

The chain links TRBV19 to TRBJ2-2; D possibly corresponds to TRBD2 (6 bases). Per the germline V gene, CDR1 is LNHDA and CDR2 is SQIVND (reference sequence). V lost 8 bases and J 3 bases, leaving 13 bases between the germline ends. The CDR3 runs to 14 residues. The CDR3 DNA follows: TGTGCCAGTCACCGGGACTCTCACACCGGGGAGCTGTTTTTT. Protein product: CASHRDSHTGELFF.

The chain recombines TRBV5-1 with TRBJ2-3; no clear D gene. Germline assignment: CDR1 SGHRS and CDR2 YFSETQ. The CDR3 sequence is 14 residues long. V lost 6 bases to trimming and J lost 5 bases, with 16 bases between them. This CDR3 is CASNLLSPGDTQYF. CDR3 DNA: TGCGCCAGCAACTTACTCTCTCCCGGAGATACGCAGTATTTT.

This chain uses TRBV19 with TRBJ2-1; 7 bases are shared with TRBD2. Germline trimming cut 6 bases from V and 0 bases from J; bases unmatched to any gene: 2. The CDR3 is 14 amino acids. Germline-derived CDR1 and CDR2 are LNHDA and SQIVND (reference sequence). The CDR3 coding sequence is TGTGCCAGTAGCGGGAGGAGCTCCTACAATGAGCAGTTCTTC. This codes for CASSGRSSYNEQFF. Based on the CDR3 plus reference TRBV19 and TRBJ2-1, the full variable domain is DGGITQSPKYLFRKEGQNVTLSCEQNLNHDAMYWYRQDPGQGLRLIYYSQIVNDFQKGDIAEGYSVSREKKESFPLTVTSAQKNPTAFYLCASSGRSSYNEQFFGPGTRLTVL.

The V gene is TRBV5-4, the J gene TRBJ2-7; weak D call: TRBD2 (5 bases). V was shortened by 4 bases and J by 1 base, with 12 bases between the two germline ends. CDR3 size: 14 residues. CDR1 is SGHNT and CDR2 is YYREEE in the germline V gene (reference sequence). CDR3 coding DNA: TGTGCCAGCAGCCCTACGCGGAGGTCCTACGAGCAGTACTTC. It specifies CASSPTRRSYEQYF.

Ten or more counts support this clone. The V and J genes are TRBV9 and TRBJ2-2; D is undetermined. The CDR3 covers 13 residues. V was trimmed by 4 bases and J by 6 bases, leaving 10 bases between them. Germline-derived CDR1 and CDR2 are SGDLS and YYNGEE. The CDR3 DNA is TGTGCCAGCAGCCCCGTTGACCCCGGGGAGCTGTTTTTT. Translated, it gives CASSPVDPGELFF.

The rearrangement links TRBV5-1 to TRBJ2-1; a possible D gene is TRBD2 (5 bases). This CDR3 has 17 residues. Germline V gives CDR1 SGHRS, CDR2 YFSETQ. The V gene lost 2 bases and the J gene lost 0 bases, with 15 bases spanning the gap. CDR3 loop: CASSLRTRKSSYNEQFF. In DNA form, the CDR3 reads TGCGCCAGCAGCTTACGGACTCGGAAGAGCTCCTACAATGAGCAGTTCTTC.

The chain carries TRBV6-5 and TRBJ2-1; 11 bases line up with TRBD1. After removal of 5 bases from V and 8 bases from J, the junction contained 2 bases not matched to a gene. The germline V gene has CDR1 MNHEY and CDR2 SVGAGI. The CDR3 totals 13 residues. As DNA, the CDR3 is TGTGCCAGCAGTCGGACAGGGGGCTATGAGCAGTTCTTC. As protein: CASSRTGGYEQFF.

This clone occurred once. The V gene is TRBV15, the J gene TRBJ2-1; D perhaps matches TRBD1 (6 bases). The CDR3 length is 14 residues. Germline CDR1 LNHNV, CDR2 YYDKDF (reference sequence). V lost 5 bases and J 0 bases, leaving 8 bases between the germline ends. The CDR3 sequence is CATSDRSSYNEQFF. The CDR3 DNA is TGTGCCACCAGCGACAGGAGCTCCTACAATGAGCAGTTCTTC.

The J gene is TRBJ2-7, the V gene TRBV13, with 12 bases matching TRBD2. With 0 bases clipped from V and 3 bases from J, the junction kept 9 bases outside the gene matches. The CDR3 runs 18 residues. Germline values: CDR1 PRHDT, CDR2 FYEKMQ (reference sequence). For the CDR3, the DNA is TGTGCCAGCAGCTTAGGTAGACTAGCGGGAGCAAAATTCTACGAGCAGTACTTC. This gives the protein CASSLGRLAGAKFYEQYF.